The 17 T cell receptor beta chains below all came from one sample that was sequenced in a study of a mutant IDH1 vaccine in newly diagnosed glioma. Measured with immunoSEQ multiplex PCR; TCRdb has only the in-frame clones, and not every one. The sample lists roughly 34,000 clones, 90% occurring once. Time point given: week 47, end of study. Alongside topical imiquimod, each dose of vaccine comprised 300 ug of mutant IDH1 20-mer peptide. Their cognate antigens are unknown. Sequences were derived from PBMCs, sampled from a glioma patient whose treatment included an IDH1 peptide vaccine. The receptors shown here come from a woman aged 40 to 50 with glioma.

The rearrangement links TRBV4-2 to TRBJ1-1; 10 nucleotides align to TRBD1. Germline loops: CDR1 LGHNA, CDR2 YNFKEQ. Trimming took 0 bases from V and 5 from J; bases not matched to a gene: 6. This CDR3 is 16 amino acids long. Here the CDR3 reads CASSQEGQGPGTEAFF. CDR3 in DNA: TGTGCCAGCAGCCAAGAGGGACAGGGGCCGGGAACTGAAGCTTTCTTT.

This clone came up once. The chain combines TRBV5-4 with TRBJ1-1; TRBD1 matches 7 bases. V was pared by 4 bases and J by 0 bases, with 3 bases of the junction left unmatched. The CDR3 has 14 amino acids. Germline CDR1 reads SGHNT; CDR2 reads YYREEE (reference sequence). CDR3 residues: CASSRDSLNTEAFF. The CDR3 DNA is TGTGCCAGCAGCCGGGACAGTTTGAACACTGAAGCTTTCTTT.

The chain recombines TRBV5-8 with TRBJ2-1; perhaps TRBD1 as D (5 bases). Trimming cost V 4 bases and J 4 bases, with 18 bases left between them. CDR3 length equals 16 residues. CDR1 and CDR2 from the germline V gene are SGHTS and YDEGEE. CDR3 amino acids: CASSQSQGARYNEQFF. The CDR3 DNA follows: TGTGCCAGCAGCCAGAGTCAAGGGGCGCGATACAATGAGCAGTTCTTC.

The count of this clone is one. The rearrangement links TRBV6-5 to TRBJ2-1; 10 nucleotides agree with TRBD2. This CDR3 region has 13 residues. V was pared by 6 bases and J by 7 bases, with 3 bases of the junction left unmatched. Germline V gene sequence: CDR1 MNHEY, CDR2 SVGAGI. This CDR3 reads CASREREGNEQFF. In DNA form, the CDR3 reads TGTGCCAGCAGGGAGCGGGAGGGGAATGAGCAGTTCTTC.

The rearrangement links TRBV2 to TRBJ1-4; 9 nucleotides agree with TRBD1. J lost 8 bases, V lost 6 bases, and 4 bases had no gene match. The CDR3 loop spans 13 amino acids. Germline assignment: CDR1 SNHLY and CDR2 FYNNEI. CDR3 nucleotides: TGTGCCAGCAGGGGGACAGGGTGGGAAAAACTGTTTTTT. Translated: CASRGTGWEKLFF. Looking up the rest from reference TRBV2 and TRBJ1-4 gives the full variable domain: EPEVTQTPSHQVTQMGQEVILRCVPISNHLYFYWYRQILGQKVEFLVSFYNNEISEKSEIFDDQFSVERPDGSNFTLKIRSTKLEDSAMYFCASRGTGWEKLFFGSGTQLSVL.

This chain joins TRBV5-6 and TRBJ1-2, with a possible D match to TRBD1 (5 bases). V was clipped by 4 bases and J by 0 bases, with 16 bases between them. CDR1 is SGHDT, CDR2 YYEEEE, per germline. The CDR3 is 16 amino acids. The CDR3 bases are TGTGCCAGCAGCCAAGCGGGGCAAGAAGCTAACTATGGCTACACCTTC. This gives the protein CASSQAGQEANYGYTF.

This sequence joins TRBV6-6 and TRBJ2-7, with TRBD2 matching over 11 bases. The CDR3 length is 14 residues. The junction had 3 bases not matched to a gene; V was cut back by 4 bases and J by 4 bases. CDR1 and CDR2 (germline): MNHNY, SVGAGI (reference sequence). DNA for the CDR3: TGTGCCAGCAGTTCAGGACTAGCGGGTTACGAGCAGTACTTC. It encodes CASSSGLAGYEQYF.

The chain employs TRBV6-5 and TRBJ2-2; 10 nucleotides agree with TRBD2. Germline V gives CDR1 MNHEY, CDR2 SVGAGI. V shed 5 bases, J shed 6 bases, and the junction held 0 bases outside the gene matches. The CDR3 is 13 residues long. CDR3 amino acids: CASSSGRAGELFF. CDR3 nucleotide sequence: TGTGCCAGCAGTAGCGGGAGGGCCGGGGAGCTGTTTTTT.

The rearrangement joins TRBV5-1 to TRBJ2-2; D remains unclear. This CDR3 is 15 amino acids long. The V gene lost 0 bases and the J gene lost 1 base, with 7 bases spanning the gap. Germline V lookup: CDR1 SGHRS, CDR2 YFSETQ. CDR3 DNA: TGCGCCAGCAGCTTGGAACGGCTGAACACCGGGGAGCTGTTTTTT. Its translation is CASSLERLNTGELFF. Full variable domain (rest looked up from reference TRBV5-1 and TRBJ2-2): KAGVTQTPRYLIKTRGQQVTLSCSPISGHRSVSWYQQTPGQGLQFLFEYFSETQRNKGNFPGRFSGRQFSNSRSEMNVSTLELGDSALYLCASSLERLNTGELFFGEGSRLTVL.

The chain joins TRBV28 to TRBJ1-2, with TRBD1 matching over 7 bases. This CDR3 is built from 14 residues. The junction had 7 bases not matched to a gene; V was cut back by 4 bases and J by 5 bases. CDR1 is MDHEN and CDR2 is SYDVKM in the germline V gene. This CDR3 is CASSYPTGTYGYTF. CDR3 nucleotide sequence: TGTGCCAGCAGTTACCCGACAGGGACTTATGGCTACACCTTC.

The chain joins TRBV19 to TRBJ2-7; D is undetermined. The CDR3 contains 12 residues. Per the germline V gene, CDR1 is LNHDA and CDR2 is SQIVND (reference sequence). V was clipped by 5 bases and J by 7 bases, with 12 bases between them. The CDR3 loop is CASSAYSGEQYF. CDR3 DNA: TGTGCCAGTAGTGCCTATTCCGGAGAGCAGTACTTC.

The CDR3 bases are TGTGCCAGCTATCAACAGGGTCTTTCATTTGATTCACCCCTCCACTTT. Protein product: CASYQQGLSFDSPLHF. This chain uses TRBV7-8 with TRBJ1-6, with a weak D call TRBD1 (6 bases). The germline V and J ends were trimmed by 8 bases and 8 bases, with 22 bases remaining between them. CDR3 size: 16 residues. Germline values: CDR1 SGHVS, CDR2 FQNEAQ.

The chain couples TRBV6-5 to TRBJ1-1, with D possibly matching TRBD1 (6 bases). Germline CDR1 and CDR2: MNHEY and SVGAGI. The CDR3 sequence is 14 residues long. The ends were cut back, 0 bases at V and 1 base at J, with 6 bases in the middle. CDR3 loop: CASSYSGGNTEAFF. CDR3 sequence (DNA): TGTGCCAGCAGTTACTCAGGGGGGAACACTGAAGCTTTCTTT.

J is TRBJ2-7 and V is TRBV7-8; 7 bases are shared with TRBD2. Germline trimming cut 5 bases from V and 1 base from J; bases unmatched to any gene: 5. The CDR3 totals 14 residues. Germline CDR1 and CDR2: SGHVS and FQNEAQ. The CDR3 bases are TGTGCCAGCAGCCCCGGACTAGTATCCTACGAGCAGTACTTC. This encodes CASSPGLVSYEQYF. The variable domain in full, with the rest retrieved from reference TRBV7-8 and TRBJ2-7, is GAGVSQSPRYKVAKRGQDVALRCDPISGHVSLFWYQQALGQGPEFLTYFQNEAQLDKSGLPSDRFFAERPEGSVSTLKIQRTQQEDSAVYLCASSPGLVSYEQYFGPGTRLTVT.

This clone has more than one count but fewer than ten. The chain carries TRBV25-1 and TRBJ1-4, with a possible D match to TRBD1 (6 bases). The CDR3 consists of 13 residues. In germline, CDR1 is MGHDK, CDR2 SYGVNS. The ends were cut back, 4 bases at V and 5 bases at J, with 8 bases in the middle. Written as DNA, the CDR3 is TGTGCCAGCAGTGGGACAGTAAATGAAAAACTGTTTTTT. Its protein is CASSGTVNEKLFF.

This chain connects TRBV6-6 to TRBJ2-1, with 10 bases aligning to TRBD2. Germline V lookup: CDR1 MNHNY, CDR2 SVGAGI (reference sequence). Trimming took 7 bases from V and 1 from J; bases not matched to a gene: 4. The CDR3 runs 15 residues. The CDR3 sequence: CASIKGLASYNEQFF. CDR3 coding DNA: TGTGCCAGCATTAAGGGACTAGCGTCCTACAATGAGCAGTTCTTC.

This rearrangement joins TRBV4-1 to TRBJ1-2; D uncertain. This CDR3 is built from 14 residues. Germline V gene sequence: CDR1 MGHRA, CDR2 YSYEKL. Trimming removed 0 bases from V and 6 bases from J, with 11 bases in between. The CDR3: CASSQDRQAHGYTF. The CDR3, as DNA: TGCGCCAGCAGCCAAGATCGTCAGGCCCATGGCTACACCTTC.